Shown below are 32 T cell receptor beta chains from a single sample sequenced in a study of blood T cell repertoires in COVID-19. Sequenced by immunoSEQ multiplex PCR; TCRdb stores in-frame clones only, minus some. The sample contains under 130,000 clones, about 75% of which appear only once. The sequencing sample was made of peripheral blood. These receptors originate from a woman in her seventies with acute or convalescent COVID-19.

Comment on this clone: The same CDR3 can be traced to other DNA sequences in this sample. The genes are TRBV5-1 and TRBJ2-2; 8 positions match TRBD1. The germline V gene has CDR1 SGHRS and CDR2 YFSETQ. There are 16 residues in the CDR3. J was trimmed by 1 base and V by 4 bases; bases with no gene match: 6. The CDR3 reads CASSLNGQGNTGELFF. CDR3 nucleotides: TGCGCCAGCAGCCTCAACGGACAGGGGAACACCGGGGAGCTGTTTTTT.

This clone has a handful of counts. CDR3 nucleotide sequence: TGTGCCAGCAGCTTGAGTGAGAACAATCAGCCCCAGCATTTT. This translates into CASSLSENNQPQHF. V gene TRBV5-5 combines with J gene TRBJ1-5; D unclear. Germline V CDR1 and CDR2: SGHKS, YYEKEE (reference sequence). CDR3 length equals 14 residues. The ends were cut back, 1 base at V and 3 bases at J, with 8 bases in the middle.

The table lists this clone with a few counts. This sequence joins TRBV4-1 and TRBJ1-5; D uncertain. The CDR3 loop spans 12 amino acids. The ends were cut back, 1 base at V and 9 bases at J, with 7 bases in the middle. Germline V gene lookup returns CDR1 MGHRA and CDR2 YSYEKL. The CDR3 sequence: CASSQAGRPQHF. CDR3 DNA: TGCGCCAGCAGCCAAGCAGGCCGGCCCCAGCATTTT.

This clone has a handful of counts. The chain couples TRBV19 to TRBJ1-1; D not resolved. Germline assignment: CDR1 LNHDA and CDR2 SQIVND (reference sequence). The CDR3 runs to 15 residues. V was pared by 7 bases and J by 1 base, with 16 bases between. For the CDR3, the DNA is TGTGCCAGTACTGATATCAGTCGGGGGAACACTGAAGCTTTCTTT. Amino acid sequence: CASTDISRGNTEAFF.

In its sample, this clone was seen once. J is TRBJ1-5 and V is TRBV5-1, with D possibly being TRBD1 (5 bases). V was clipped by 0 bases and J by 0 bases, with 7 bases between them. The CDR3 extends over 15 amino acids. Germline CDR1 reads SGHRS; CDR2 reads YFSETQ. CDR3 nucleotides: TGCGCCAGCAGCTTGGGGGGCGATAGCAATCAGCCCCAGCATTTT. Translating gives CASSLGGDSNQPQHF.

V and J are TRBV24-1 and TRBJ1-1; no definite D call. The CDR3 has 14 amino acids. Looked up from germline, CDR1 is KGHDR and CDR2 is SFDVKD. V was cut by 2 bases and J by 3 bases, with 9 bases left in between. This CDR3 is CATSDSVQHTEAFF. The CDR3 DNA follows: TGTGCCACCAGTGATTCCGTACAGCACACTGAAGCTTTCTTT.

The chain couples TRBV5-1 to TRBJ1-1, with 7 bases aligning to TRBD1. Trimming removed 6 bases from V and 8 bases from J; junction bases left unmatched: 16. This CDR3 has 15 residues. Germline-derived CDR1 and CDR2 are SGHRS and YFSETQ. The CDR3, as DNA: TGCGCCAGCAACACCAGACAGGGAAACACTGAGGAAGCTTTCTTT. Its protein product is CASNTRQGNTEEAFF.

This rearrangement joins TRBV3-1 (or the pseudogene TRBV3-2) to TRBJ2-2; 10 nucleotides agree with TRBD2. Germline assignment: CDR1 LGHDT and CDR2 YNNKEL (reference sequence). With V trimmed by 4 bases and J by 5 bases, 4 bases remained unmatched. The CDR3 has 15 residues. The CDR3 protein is CASSRTSGLTGELFF. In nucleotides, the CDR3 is TGTGCCAGCAGCCGGACTAGCGGTCTGACCGGGGAGCTGTTTTTT.

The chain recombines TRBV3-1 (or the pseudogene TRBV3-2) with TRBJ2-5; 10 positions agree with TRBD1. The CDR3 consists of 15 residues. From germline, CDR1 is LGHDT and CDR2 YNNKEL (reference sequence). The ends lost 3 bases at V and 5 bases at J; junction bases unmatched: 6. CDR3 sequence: CASSHPGQGSETQYF. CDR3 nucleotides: TGTGCCAGCAGCCACCCGGGACAGGGGTCGGAGACCCAGTACTTC.

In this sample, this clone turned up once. The CDR3 spells CASSQGIAGGQNEQFF. CDR3 nucleotides: TGTGCCAGCAGCCAAGGTATAGCGGGGGGGCAGAATGAGCAGTTCTTC. The J gene is TRBJ2-1, the V gene TRBV3-1 (or the pseudogene TRBV3-2); 11 bases align to TRBD2. V dropped 1 base and J dropped 7; count of bases not matched to a gene: 6. The CDR3 consists of 16 residues. The germline gives CDR1 LGHDT, CDR2 YNNKEL (reference sequence).

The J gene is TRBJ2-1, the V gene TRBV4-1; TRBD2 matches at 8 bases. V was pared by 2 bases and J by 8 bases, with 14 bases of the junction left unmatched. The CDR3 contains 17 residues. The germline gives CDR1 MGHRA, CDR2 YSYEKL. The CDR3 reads CASSQSAGARRGDEQFF. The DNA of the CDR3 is TGCGCCAGCAGCCAATCCGCGGGGGCTCGGCGGGGGGATGAGCAGTTCTTC.

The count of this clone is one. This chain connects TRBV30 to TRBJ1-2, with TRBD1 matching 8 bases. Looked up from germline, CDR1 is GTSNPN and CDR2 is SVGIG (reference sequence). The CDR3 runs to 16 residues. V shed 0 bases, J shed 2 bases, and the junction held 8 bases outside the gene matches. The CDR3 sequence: CAWSVLRGQANYGYTF. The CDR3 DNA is TGTGCCTGGAGTGTACTCAGGGGACAGGCCAACTATGGCTACACCTTC.

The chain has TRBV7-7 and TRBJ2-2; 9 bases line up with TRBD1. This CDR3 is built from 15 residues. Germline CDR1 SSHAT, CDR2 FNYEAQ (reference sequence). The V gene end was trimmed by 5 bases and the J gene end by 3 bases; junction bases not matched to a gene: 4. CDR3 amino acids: CASSPTGGYTGELFF. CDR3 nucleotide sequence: TGTGCCAGCAGCCCTACAGGGGGCTACACCGGGGAGCTGTTTTTT.

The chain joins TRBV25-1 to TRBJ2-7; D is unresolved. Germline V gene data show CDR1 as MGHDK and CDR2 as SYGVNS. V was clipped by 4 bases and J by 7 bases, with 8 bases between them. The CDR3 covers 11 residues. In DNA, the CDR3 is TGTGCCAGCAGTGGCCTGACAGAGCAGTACTTC. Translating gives CASSGLTEQYF.

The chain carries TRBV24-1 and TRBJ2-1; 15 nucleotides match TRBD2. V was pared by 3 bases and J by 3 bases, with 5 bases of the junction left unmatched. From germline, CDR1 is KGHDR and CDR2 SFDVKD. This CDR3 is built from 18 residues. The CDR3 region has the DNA TGTGCCACCAGTGATCCAGGACTAGCGGGGGGGCTCTACAATGAGCAGTTCTTC. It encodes CATSDPGLAGGLYNEQFF.

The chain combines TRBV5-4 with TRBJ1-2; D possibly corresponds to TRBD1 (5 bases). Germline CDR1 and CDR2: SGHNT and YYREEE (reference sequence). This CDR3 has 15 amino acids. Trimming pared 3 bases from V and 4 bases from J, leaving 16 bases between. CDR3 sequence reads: CASSSPRQGSYGYTF. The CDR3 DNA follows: TGTGCCAGCAGCTCCCCTCGGCAGGGTAGCTATGGCTACACCTTC.

CDR3 in amino acids: CATSDLGLAETDTQYF. CDR3 nucleotide sequence: TGTGCCACCAGTGATTTGGGACTAGCAGAGACAGATACGCAGTATTTT. The V gene is TRBV24-1, the J gene TRBJ2-3, with TRBD2 matching over 8 bases. The V gene's germline CDR1 is KGHDR and CDR2 SFDVKD. V lost 0 bases to trimming and J lost 3 bases; unmatched junction nucleotides: 4. The CDR3 is made up of 16 amino acids.

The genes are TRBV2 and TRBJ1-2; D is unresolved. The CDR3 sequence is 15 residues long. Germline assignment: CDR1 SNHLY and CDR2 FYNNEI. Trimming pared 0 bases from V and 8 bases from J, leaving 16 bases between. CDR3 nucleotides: TGTGCCAGCAGTGAAGCCGGGCTCCCGGGCGGGGGCTACACCTTC. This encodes CASSEAGLPGGGYTF.

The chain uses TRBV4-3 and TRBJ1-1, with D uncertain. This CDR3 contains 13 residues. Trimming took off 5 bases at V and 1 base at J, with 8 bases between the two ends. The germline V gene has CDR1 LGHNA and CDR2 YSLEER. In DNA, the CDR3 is TGCGCCAGCAGCGTTTTCAGGAACACTGAAGCTTTCTTT. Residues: CASSVFRNTEAFF.

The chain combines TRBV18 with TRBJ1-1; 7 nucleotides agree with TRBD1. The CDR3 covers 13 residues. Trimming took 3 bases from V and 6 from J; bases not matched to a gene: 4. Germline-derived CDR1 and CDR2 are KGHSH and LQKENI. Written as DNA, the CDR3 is TGTGCCAGCTCACCCTCTGGACAGGCTGAAGCTTTCTTT. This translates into CASSPSGQAEAFF. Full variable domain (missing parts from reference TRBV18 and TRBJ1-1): NAGVMQNPRHLVRRRGQEARLRCSPMKGHSHVYWYRQLPEEGLKFMVYLQKENIIDESGMPKERFSAEFPKEGPSILRIQQVVRGDSAAYFCASSPSGQAEAFFGQGTRLTVV.

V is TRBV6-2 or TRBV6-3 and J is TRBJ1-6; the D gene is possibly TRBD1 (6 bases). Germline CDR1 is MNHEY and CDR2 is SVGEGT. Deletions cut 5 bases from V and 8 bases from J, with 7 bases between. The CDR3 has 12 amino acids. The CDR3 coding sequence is TGTGCCAGCAGTAGACAGGATTCACCCCTCCACTTT. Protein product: CASSRQDSPLHF.

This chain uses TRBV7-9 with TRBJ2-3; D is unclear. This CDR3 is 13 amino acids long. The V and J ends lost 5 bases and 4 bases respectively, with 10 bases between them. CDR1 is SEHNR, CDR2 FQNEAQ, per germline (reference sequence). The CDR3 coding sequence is TGTGCCAGCAGCCCAAGAGGTCCAGATACGCAGTATTTT. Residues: CASSPRGPDTQYF.

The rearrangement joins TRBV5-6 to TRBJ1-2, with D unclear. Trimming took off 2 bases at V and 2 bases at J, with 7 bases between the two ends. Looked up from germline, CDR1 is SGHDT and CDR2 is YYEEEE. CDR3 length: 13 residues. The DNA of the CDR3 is TGTGCCAGCAGCTTCCCGGGAAACTATGGCTACACCTTC. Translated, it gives CASSFPGNYGYTF.

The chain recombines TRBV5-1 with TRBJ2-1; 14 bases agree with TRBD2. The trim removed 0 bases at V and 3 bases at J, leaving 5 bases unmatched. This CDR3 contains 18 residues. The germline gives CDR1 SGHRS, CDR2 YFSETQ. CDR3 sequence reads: CASSLGLAGGQGYNEQFF. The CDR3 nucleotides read TGCGCCAGCAGCTTGGGACTAGCGGGGGGGCAAGGCTACAATGAGCAGTTCTTC.

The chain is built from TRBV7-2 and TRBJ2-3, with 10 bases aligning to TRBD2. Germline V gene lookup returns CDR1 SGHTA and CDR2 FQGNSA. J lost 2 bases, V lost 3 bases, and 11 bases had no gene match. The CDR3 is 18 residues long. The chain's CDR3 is CASSFHSGSGGYTDTQYF. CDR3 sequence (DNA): TGTGCCAGCAGCTTCCATTCAGGTAGCGGGGGGTACACAGATACGCAGTATTTT.

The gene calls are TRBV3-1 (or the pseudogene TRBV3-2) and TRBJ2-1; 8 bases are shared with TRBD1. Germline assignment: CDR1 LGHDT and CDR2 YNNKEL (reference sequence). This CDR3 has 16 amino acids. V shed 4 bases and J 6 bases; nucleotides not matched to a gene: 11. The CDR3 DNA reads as TGTGCCAGCAGCCGACGGACAGGGAGTATATCCAATGAGCAGTTCTTC. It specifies CASSRRTGSISNEQFF.

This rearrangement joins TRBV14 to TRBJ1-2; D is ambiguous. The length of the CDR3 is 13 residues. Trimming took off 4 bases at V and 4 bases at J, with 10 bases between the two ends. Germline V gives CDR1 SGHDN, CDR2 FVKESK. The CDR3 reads CASSPRIPYGYTF. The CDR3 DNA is TGTGCCAGCAGCCCGCGGATCCCCTATGGCTACACCTTC.

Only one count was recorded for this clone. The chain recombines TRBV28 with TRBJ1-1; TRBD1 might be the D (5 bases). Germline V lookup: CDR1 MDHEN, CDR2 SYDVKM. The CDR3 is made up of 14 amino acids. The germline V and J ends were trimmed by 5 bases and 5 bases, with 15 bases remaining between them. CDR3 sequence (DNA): TGTGCCAGCAGTCCCTCACGGACAAAAACTGAAGCTTTCTTT. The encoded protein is CASSPSRTKTEAFF. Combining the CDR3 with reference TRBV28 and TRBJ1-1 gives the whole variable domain DVKVTQSSRYLVKRTGEKVFLECVQDMDHENMFWYRQDPGLGLRLIYFSYDVKMKEKGDIPEGYSVSREKKERFSLILESASTNQTSMYLCASSPSRTKTEAFFGQGTRLTVV.

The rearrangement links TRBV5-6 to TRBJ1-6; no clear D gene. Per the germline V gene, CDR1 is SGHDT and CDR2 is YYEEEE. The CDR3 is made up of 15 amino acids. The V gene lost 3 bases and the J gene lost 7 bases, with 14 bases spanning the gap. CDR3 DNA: TGTGCCAGCAGCTCACAGAGAAGCCCGAATTCACCCCTCCACTTT. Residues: CASSSQRSPNSPLHF.

Here the CDR3 DNA reads TGTGCCAGCAGCGCACAACAGGGGGGCTATTCCTACGAGCAGTACTTC. Translated, it gives CASSAQQGGYSYEQYF. The rearrangement uses TRBV7-2 and TRBJ2-7; 8 bases agree with TRBD1. V lost 5 bases to trimming and J lost 1 base; unmatched junction nucleotides: 10. The CDR3 covers 16 residues. The V gene's germline CDR1 is SGHTA and CDR2 FQGNSA.

CDR3 residues: CASSLMRLGTDTQYF. The CDR3 DNA reads TGTGCCAGCAGTTTAATGAGATTAGGCACAGATACGCAGTATTTT. V gene TRBV27 combines with J gene TRBJ2-3; D not resolved. The V and J ends lost 2 bases and 1 base respectively, with 10 bases between them. The CDR3 spans 15 residues. Per germline, CDR1 MNHEY and CDR2 SMNVEV (reference sequence).

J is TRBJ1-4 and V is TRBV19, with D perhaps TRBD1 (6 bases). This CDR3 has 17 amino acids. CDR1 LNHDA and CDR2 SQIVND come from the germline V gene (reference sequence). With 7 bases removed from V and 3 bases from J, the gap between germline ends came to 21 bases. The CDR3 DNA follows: TGTGCCAGTACCCCTATTCCGGGGGGCTTAGCTAATGAAAAACTGTTTTTT. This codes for CASTPIPGGLANEKLFF.